Given below is one TCR beta chain in context. The target antigen is unknown. Measured with immunoSEQ multiplex PCR; TCRdb has only the in-frame clones, and not every one. The repertoire has 95,000 to 100,000 clones, about 89% of them found once; the top ten carry under 8%. This entry belongs to a study of PD-1 blockade in classical Hodgkin lymphoma. Each patient relapsed following autologous stem cell transplantation, and prior brentuximab vedotin exposure differed. V was shortened by 3 bases and J by 3 bases, with 12 bases between the two germline ends. This CDR3 has 15 residues. Germline V gene data show CDR1 as MGHRA and CDR2 as YSYEKL. Findings and caveats of the study: CD4+ but not CD8+ TCR diversity rose significantly by C4D1. Reported baseline diversity: healthy donors highest, relapsed/refractory patients lowest.

The clonotype was recovered from a human donor with classical Hodgkin lymphoma. This specimen consisted of peripheral blood mononuclear cells (PBMCs), obtained before the second cycle of nivolumab. V and J are TRBV4-1 and TRBJ2-1; a possible D gene is TRBD2 (6 bases). The CDR3 region has the DNA TGCGCCAGCAGCCATGGCCGGGACTTCTACAATGAGCAGTTCTTC. As protein: CASSHGRDFYNEQFF.